This T cell receptor (beta chain) was captured in a study of cytomegalovirus exposure and HLA in healthy donors. Study conclusions and caveats: The dataset shows that most TCR sequences were rare, while some public TCRs occurred in many donors. A few chains tied to CMV proved CMV antigen-specific in vitro. The tendency of first-cohort TCR clusters to co-occur in the 130 or so validation repertoires was identified by a subsequent analysis.

The CDR3 runs 15 residues. Trimming took off 3 bases at V and 9 bases at J, with 16 bases between the two ends. Germline assignment: CDR1 SGHRS and CDR2 YFSETQ. As to this clone: Its antigen is not identified.

Generated by immunoSEQ multiplex PCR, the TCRdb table keeps only in-frame clones and is missing some. The data contain tens of thousands of clones, approximately 93% of them singletons. The J gene is TRBJ1-6, the V gene TRBV5-1; D is unresolved. Sequencing input: PBMCs. The sequence was collected from a man between 18 and 35 years old in good health and CMV-seropositive. CDR3 residues: CASSSNPREVSPLHF. CDR3 sequence (DNA): TGCGCCAGCAGCTCCAACCCCCGGGAGGTTTCACCCCTCCACTTT.